This is a list of T cell receptor beta chains from one sample in a study of spatial heterogeneity in lung cancer. TCRdb re-called the 5' RACE reads with MiXCR, one entry per CDR3 protein. The sample consists of roughly 100,000 distinct CDR3 sequences, 7.5% to 10% of them appearing once. Sequenced here: PBMCs, sampled at surgery. The origin of the receptors is a male donor with early-stage non-small cell lung cancer. Both conserved end residues are part of each CDR3. D genes are given only for firm matches. Not every row has a clone size; where given, it reads once, few, many or a size class.

V gene: TRBV6-6; J gene: TRBJ2-3; D gene: TRBD2; clone size: many; CDR3 DNA: TGTGCCAGCAGCTTCGGAGCGGGAGGACCAGATACGCAGTATTTT; CDR3 protein: CASSFGAGGPDTQYF
V gene: TRBV29-1; J gene: TRBJ2-1; D gene: TRBD2; clone size: .; CDR3 DNA: TGCAGCGTATTTGGGACTAGCGGGAGCCCCAATGAGCAGTTCTTC; CDR3 protein: CSVFGTSGSPNEQFF
V gene: TRBV20-1; J gene: TRBJ1-5; D gene: TRBD1; clone size: few; CDR3 DNA: TGCAGTGCTAGGCGGGGACAGGACAATCAGCCCCAGCATTTT; CDR3 protein: CSARRGQDNQPQHF
V gene: TRBV6-2/TRBV6-3; J gene: TRBJ1-5; D gene: TRBD1; clone size: few; CDR3 DNA: TGTGCCAGCAAGGATCCAGGGGGGACCAATCAGCCCCAGCATTTT; CDR3 protein: CASKDPGGTNQPQHF
V gene: TRBV6-5; J gene: TRBJ2-7; D gene: .; clone size: .; CDR3 DNA: TGTGCCAGCTGCCGGGCAGCGTCCTACGAGCAGTACTTC; CDR3 protein: CASCRAASYEQYF
V gene: TRBV5-5; J gene: TRBJ2-3; D gene: TRBD2; clone size: .; CDR3 DNA: TGTGCCAGCAGCCAAAGGATTAGCGGGGACACAGATACGCAGTATTTT; CDR3 protein: CASSQRISGDTDTQYF
V gene: TRBV28; J gene: TRBJ2-1; D gene: .; clone size: many; CDR3 DNA: TGTGCCAGCAGTTTAACAACTAGCAGGAGCAATGAGCAGTTCTTC; CDR3 protein: CASSLTTSRSNEQFF
V gene: TRBV3-1; J gene: TRBJ2-1; D gene: TRBD2; clone size: many; CDR3 DNA: TGTGCCAGCAGCCCAGCTAGGGTAGCGGGAGGCAATGAGCAGTTCTTC; CDR3 protein: CASSPARVAGGNEQFF
V gene: TRBV9; J gene: TRBJ2-7; D gene: .; clone size: few; CDR3 DNA: TGTGCCAGCAGCGTAGCAAGCTCCTACGAGCAGTACTTC; CDR3 protein: CASSVASSYEQYF
V gene: TRBV7-9; J gene: TRBJ1-1; D gene: .; clone size: many; CDR3 DNA: TGTGCCAGCAGCCATACAACCGGGACCTCAGTAAGTGAAGCTTTCTTT; CDR3 protein: CASSHTTGTSVSEAFF
V gene: TRBV19; J gene: TRBJ1-5; D gene: .; clone size: many; CDR3 DNA: TGTGCCAGTAGTAATGAAGGGGTATTGGGCAATCAGCCCCAGCATTTT; CDR3 protein: CASSNEGVLGNQPQHF
V gene: TRBV7-9; J gene: TRBJ2-7; D gene: .; clone size: few; CDR3 DNA: TGTGCCAGCAGCTTAGTCTCTCACGAGCAGTACTTC; CDR3 protein: CASSLVSHEQYF
V gene: TRBV5-1; J gene: TRBJ2-2; D gene: .; clone size: many; CDR3 DNA: TGCGCCAGCAGCCTGACGGTGAACACCGGGGAGCTGTTTTTT; CDR3 protein: CASSLTVNTGELFF
V gene: TRBV6-4; J gene: TRBJ2-2; D gene: TRBD1; clone size: few; CDR3 DNA: TGTGCCAGCAAATCGACAGGGTGGGACACCGGGGAGCTGTTTTTT; CDR3 protein: CASKSTGWDTGELFF
V gene: TRBV6-5; J gene: TRBJ2-6; D gene: .; clone size: many; CDR3 DNA: TGTGCCAGCACAGGGCCTGGGGCCAACGTCCTGACTTTC; CDR3 protein: CASTGPGANVLTF
V gene: TRBV7-9; J gene: TRBJ1-3; D gene: .; clone size: few; CDR3 DNA: TGTGCCAGCGGGATCCTCTCTGGAAACACCATATATTTT; CDR3 protein: CASGILSGNTIYF
V gene: TRBV7-9; J gene: TRBJ2-1; D gene: TRBD1; clone size: few; CDR3 DNA: TGTGCCAGCAGCTTATCGCAGGGGGCAAATGAGCAGTTCTTC; CDR3 protein: CASSLSQGANEQFF
V gene: TRBV6-6; J gene: TRBJ1-1; D gene: .; clone size: many; CDR3 DNA: TGTGCCAGCAGTTACCTATTATCTGACGCTTTCTTT; CDR3 protein: CASSYLLSDAFF
V gene: TRBV5-1; J gene: TRBJ2-7; D gene: .; clone size: many; CDR3 DNA: TGCGCCAGCAGCTTGGCCGTGGACAGCTACGAGCAGTACTTC; CDR3 protein: CASSLAVDSYEQYF
V gene: TRBV7-9; J gene: TRBJ2-5; D gene: TRBD2; clone size: few; CDR3 DNA: TGTGCCAGCAGCTTCGGCGGGAGGAGGAGAGAGACCCAGTACTTC; CDR3 protein: CASSFGGRRRETQYF
V gene: TRBV3-1; J gene: TRBJ2-3; D gene: .; clone size: few; CDR3 DNA: TGTGCCAGCAGCCAAGGCAGGCTCTATAGCACAGATACGCAGTATTTT; CDR3 protein: CASSQGRLYSTDTQYF
V gene: TRBV18; J gene: TRBJ1-1; D gene: .; clone size: few; CDR3 DNA: TGTGCCAGCTCACCAATGGGGCCCCCTGAAGCTTTCTTT; CDR3 protein: CASSPMGPPEAFF
V gene: TRBV7-8; J gene: TRBJ2-1; D gene: TRBD2; clone size: .; CDR3 DNA: TGTGCCAGCAGCTTAGGCGGGAGGGCTGACAATGAGCAGTTCTTC; CDR3 protein: CASSLGGRADNEQFF
V gene: TRBV28; J gene: TRBJ2-7; D gene: .; clone size: .; CDR3 DNA: TGTGCCAGCATAATGGGCGGGCAGGCCTCCTACGAGCAGTACTTC; CDR3 protein: CASIMGGQASYEQYF
V gene: TRBV19; J gene: TRBJ1-2; D gene: .; clone size: few; CDR3 DNA: TGTGCCAGTAGTGCTCCGCCCGAAGGTAACTATGGCTACACCTTC; CDR3 protein: CASSAPPEGNYGYTF
V gene: TRBV29-1; J gene: TRBJ1-1; D gene: TRBD1; clone size: .; CDR3 DNA: TGCAGCGCCTCCCGGACAGGGGGCGACACTGAAGCTTTCTTT; CDR3 protein: CSASRTGGDTEAFF
V gene: TRBV5-1; J gene: TRBJ1-2; D gene: TRBD1; clone size: .; CDR3 DNA: TGCGCCAGCAGCTTAGGACAGGCGACCAATGGCTACACCTTC; CDR3 protein: CASSLGQATNGYTF
V gene: TRBV9; J gene: TRBJ1-1; D gene: .; clone size: many; CDR3 DNA: TGTGCCAGCAGCGTAGGGGGAGAGGACCCTGAAGCTTTCTTT; CDR3 protein: CASSVGGEDPEAFF
V gene: TRBV7-8; J gene: TRBJ2-5; D gene: .; clone size: few; CDR3 DNA: TGTGCCAGCAGCCTACGGTTTCAAAAGGAGACCCAGTACTTC; CDR3 protein: CASSLRFQKETQYF
V gene: TRBV27; J gene: TRBJ2-3; D gene: .; clone size: .; CDR3 DNA: TGTGCCAGCAGTCTTTTCGACCGACCAGATACGCAGTATTTT; CDR3 protein: CASSLFDRPDTQYF
V gene: TRBV12-3/TRBV12-4; J gene: TRBJ1-1; D gene: TRBD1; clone size: many; CDR3 DNA: TGTGCCAGCAGTTTTCAGGGGGCCACTGAAGCTTTCTTT; CDR3 protein: CASSFQGATEAFF
V gene: TRBV18; J gene: TRBJ1-1; D gene: .; clone size: .; CDR3 DNA: TGTGCCAGCTCCGCATCCGACAGTTCGGGCACTGGGGCTTTCTTT; CDR3 protein: CASSASDSSGTGAFF
V gene: TRBV7-6; J gene: TRBJ1-1; D gene: .; clone size: many; CDR3 DNA: TGTGCCAGCAGCTTTCGACAGGACACTGAAGCTTTCTTT; CDR3 protein: CASSFRQDTEAFF
V gene: TRBV20-1; J gene: TRBJ2-1; D gene: .; clone size: .; CDR3 DNA: TGCAGTGCTAGTAATACGCCGGTCTCCTACAATGAGCAGTTCTTC; CDR3 protein: CSASNTPVSYNEQFF
V gene: TRBV20-1; J gene: TRBJ1-1; D gene: .; clone size: many; CDR3 DNA: TGCAGTGCTAGGTCCCCGGGCCTGAACACTGAAGCTTTCTTT; CDR3 protein: CSARSPGLNTEAFF
V gene: TRBV28; J gene: TRBJ1-2; D gene: .; clone size: many; CDR3 DNA: TGTGCCAGCAGTTTTCAGGTTTACTATGGCTACACCTTC; CDR3 protein: CASSFQVYYGYTF
V gene: TRBV29-1; J gene: TRBJ2-4; D gene: TRBD2; clone size: few; CDR3 DNA: TGCAGCGTCACTAGCGGGAGTGGGGGAAACATTCAGTACTTC; CDR3 protein: CSVTSGSGGNIQYF
V gene: TRBV28; J gene: TRBJ2-7; D gene: TRBD2; clone size: .; CDR3 DNA: TGTGCCAGCAGTTTTGTTCCGGGACTAGCGGGTCTCAGGAGCTCCTACGAGCAGTACTTC; CDR3 protein: CASSFVPGLAGLRSSYEQYF
V gene: TRBV7-2; J gene: TRBJ2-5; D gene: TRBD1; clone size: .; CDR3 DNA: TGTGCCAGCAGCCAAGACAGGGCCCAAGAGACCCAGTACTTC; CDR3 protein: CASSQDRAQETQYF
V gene: TRBV10-3; J gene: TRBJ1-6; D gene: TRBD1; clone size: .; CDR3 DNA: TGTGCCATCAGTGAGTCCCGGGACAGGGCCTATAATTCACCCCTCCACTTT; CDR3 protein: CAISESRDRAYNSPLHF
V gene: TRBV29-1; J gene: TRBJ1-1; D gene: .; clone size: many; CDR3 DNA: TGCAGCGTTGAAGACGTCGGGACACCTTTCTTT; CDR3 protein: CSVEDVGTPFF
V gene: TRBV9; J gene: TRBJ2-2; D gene: .; clone size: .; CDR3 DNA: TGTGCCAGCAGCCCCCGGGGGCGGGAGAACACCGGGGAGCTGTTTTTT; CDR3 protein: CASSPRGRENTGELFF
V gene: TRBV29-1; J gene: TRBJ2-7; D gene: .; clone size: few; CDR3 DNA: TGCAGCGTTGTAGGCCAGTCCTACGAGCAGTACTTC; CDR3 protein: CSVVGQSYEQYF
V gene: TRBV20-1; J gene: TRBJ2-6; D gene: .; clone size: few; CDR3 DNA: TGCAGTGCTAGGGGAAACTCTGGGGCCAACGTCCTGACTTTC; CDR3 protein: CSARGNSGANVLTF
V gene: TRBV9; J gene: TRBJ1-3; D gene: .; clone size: many; CDR3 DNA: TGTGCCAGCAGTAACTCCCCGGGGGGCGCTGGAAACACCATATATTTT; CDR3 protein: CASSNSPGGAGNTIYF
V gene: TRBV20-1; J gene: TRBJ1-1; D gene: .; clone size: .; CDR3 DNA: TGCAGTGCTTACAGGCAGAACACTGAAGCTTTCTTT; CDR3 protein: CSAYRQNTEAFF
V gene: TRBV18; J gene: TRBJ2-1; D gene: TRBD2; clone size: .; CDR3 DNA: TGTGCCAGCTCGCCCGGACTAGGCAGTGAGCAGTTCTTC; CDR3 protein: CASSPGLGSEQFF